This T cell receptor (beta chain) emerged from a study of blood T cell repertoires in COVID-19. Turning to the study itself: Spain, Italy and the United States supplied samples that represented acute and convalescent COVID-19. From T cells, B-cell-depleted T cells, or PBMCs came the material, which was cDNA or gDNA.

The ends lost 7 bases at V and 7 bases at J; junction bases unmatched: 7. This CDR3 contains 14 residues. CDR1 MDHEN and CDR2 SYDVKM come from the germline V gene. In the authors' methods: By means of reference gene primer amplification, nucleated cell counts were estimated. Clones were sequenced by immunoSEQ multiplex PCR, and TCRdb holds only the in-frame ones, with some missing. V and J calls and clone size follow that table, whereas D and trimming were derived from the DNA. The sample gives 190,000 or so clones, approximately 87% of which show up once; 0.6% to 0.9% is in the top ten. Sequencing was done on a sample of peripheral blood. The receptor's source is a woman in her seventies with acute or convalescent COVID-19. V usage is TRBV28 and J usage is TRBJ2-3; 11 nucleotides agree with TRBD1. This CDR3 is CASIPGQGVYTQYF. The DNA for the CDR3 is TGTGCCAGCATTCCGGGACAGGGGGTGTATACGCAGTATTTT.